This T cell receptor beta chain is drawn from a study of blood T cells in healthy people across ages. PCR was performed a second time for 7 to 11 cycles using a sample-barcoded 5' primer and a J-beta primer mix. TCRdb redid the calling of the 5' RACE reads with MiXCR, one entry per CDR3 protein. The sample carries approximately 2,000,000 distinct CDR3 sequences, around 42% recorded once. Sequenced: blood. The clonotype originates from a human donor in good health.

The CDR3 spells CASGSGTHTEAFF. CDR3 in DNA: TGTGCTAGTGGTTCCGGGACTCACACTGAAGCTTTCTTT. V and J are TRBV12-5 and TRBJ1-1; tentatively, D is TRBD1 (5 bases). This CDR3 has 13 amino acids. V lost 4 bases, J lost 3 bases, and 9 bases lay in between. Per the germline V gene, CDR1 is LGHNT and CDR2 is FRNRAP.